This is a list of T cell receptor beta chains from one sample in a study of beta chain features in type 1 diabetes. The method was immunoSEQ multiplex PCR; TCRdb's version includes in-frame clones alone and lacks a portion of them. The profile covers more than 140,000 clones, with 9.5% to 10% appearing a single time and around 0.65% taken by the ten largest. The sample was central memory CD4+ T cells from blood. The receptors were sampled from a woman aged 40-49 years in good health. Both conserved end residues are part of each CDR3. The D gene is left open where the match is weak. Some rows have no size entry. The others give once, few or many, or a class for an expanded clone.

D gene: NA
clone size: few
V gene: TRBV7-6
J gene: TRBJ2-1
CDR3 protein: CASSRYERSREQFF
CDR3 DNA: TGTGCCAGCAGCCGATATGAGAGATCCCGCGAGCAGTTCTTC

D gene: TRBD2
clone size: few
V gene: TRBV11-2
J gene: TRBJ2-1
CDR3 protein: CASSIYSGGAYNEQFF
CDR3 DNA: TGTGCCAGCAGCATCTATAGCGGGGGGGCCTACAATGAGCAGTTCTTC

D gene: NA
clone size: NA
V gene: TRBV10-2
J gene: TRBJ2-3
CDR3 protein: CASSGGRLGGATDTQYF
CDR3 DNA: TGCGCCAGCAGCGGTGGGAGGCTGGGGGGGGCCACAGATACGCAGTATTTT

D gene: NA
clone size: NA
V gene: TRBV19
J gene: TRBJ1-2
CDR3 protein: CASRTANYGYTF
CDR3 DNA: TGTGCCAGTAGGACAGCTAACTATGGCTACACCTTC

D gene: NA
clone size: many
V gene: TRBV5-1
J gene: TRBJ2-1
CDR3 protein: CASSLVQANEQFF
CDR3 DNA: TGCGCCAGCAGCTTGGTACAGGCCAATGAGCAGTTCTTC

D gene: NA
clone size: NA
V gene: TRBV19
J gene: TRBJ1-5
CDR3 protein: CASSTLSNQPQHF
CDR3 DNA: TGTGCCAGTAGTACCTTAAGCAATCAGCCCCAGCATTTT

D gene: TRBD1
clone size: NA
V gene: TRBV10-3
J gene: TRBJ1-1
CDR3 protein: CASRQGLNTEAFF
CDR3 DNA: TGTGCCTCGAGACAGGGGCTGAACACTGAAGCTTTCTTT

D gene: TRBD1
clone size: few
V gene: TRBV5-1
J gene: TRBJ2-1
CDR3 protein: CASSSGQDYNEQFF
CDR3 DNA: TGCGCCAGCAGCTCGGGACAGGACTACAATGAGCAGTTCTTC

D gene: TRBD1
clone size: NA
V gene: TRBV5-8
J gene: TRBJ1-5
CDR3 protein: CASSNDRGRGVSNQPQHF
CDR3 DNA: TGTGCCAGCAGCAATGACAGGGGGCGAGGGGTCAGCAATCAGCCCCAGCATTTT

D gene: NA
clone size: few
V gene: TRBV7-2
J gene: TRBJ1-2
CDR3 protein: CASSRAGARGYTF
CDR3 DNA: TGTGCCAGCAGTCGAGCGGGGGCGCGGGGCTACACCTTC

D gene: NA
clone size: few
V gene: TRBV5-1
J gene: TRBJ1-1
CDR3 protein: CASSGGNPEAFF
CDR3 DNA: TGCGCCAGCAGCGGAGGGAACCCTGAAGCTTTCTTT

D gene: NA
clone size: few
V gene: TRBV7-9
J gene: TRBJ2-5
CDR3 protein: CASSASGGSETQYF
CDR3 DNA: TGTGCCAGCAGCGCCTCGGGTGGGTCGGAGACCCAGTACTTC

D gene: NA
clone size: few
V gene: TRBV7-2
J gene: TRBJ2-5
CDR3 protein: CASSYVGGPLRETQYF
CDR3 DNA: TGTGCCAGCAGCTACGTAGGAGGACCCCTTCGGGAGACCCAGTACTTC

D gene: NA
clone size: NA
V gene: TRBV5-1
J gene: TRBJ1-4
CDR3 protein: CASSPSRGGNEKLFF
CDR3 DNA: TGCGCCAGCAGCCCCTCAAGGGGTGGGAATGAAAAACTGTTTTTT

D gene: NA
clone size: few
V gene: TRBV27
J gene: TRBJ2-7
CDR3 protein: CASSRQISYEQYF
CDR3 DNA: TGTGCCAGCAGCAGACAGATATCCTACGAGCAGTACTTC

D gene: TRBD1
clone size: NA
V gene: TRBV5-6
J gene: TRBJ1-5
CDR3 protein: CASSWGGQATKNQPQHF
CDR3 DNA: TGTGCCAGCAGCTGGGGGGGACAGGCGACGAAAAATCAGCCCCAGCATTTT

D gene: NA
clone size: many
V gene: TRBV11-2
J gene: TRBJ2-5
CDR3 protein: CASSLAGGQETQYF
CDR3 DNA: TGTGCCAGCAGCTTAGCAGGGGGGCAAGAGACCCAGTACTTC

D gene: NA
clone size: few
V gene: TRBV5-4
J gene: TRBJ1-1
CDR3 protein: CASSGAGGANTEAFF
CDR3 DNA: TGTGCCAGCAGCGGGGCGGGGGGCGCGAACACTGAAGCTTTCTTT

D gene: NA
clone size: many
V gene: TRBV7-9
J gene: TRBJ1-2
CDR3 protein: CASSLGQIYGYTF
CDR3 DNA: TGTGCCAGCAGCTTAGGACAGATCTATGGCTACACCTTC

D gene: NA
clone size: NA
V gene: TRBV19
J gene: TRBJ2-2
CDR3 protein: CASSPQLSTGELFF
CDR3 DNA: TGTGCCAGTAGTCCCCAATTGTCCACCGGGGAGCTGTTTTTT

D gene: TRBD2
clone size: few
V gene: TRBV9
J gene: TRBJ2-1
CDR3 protein: CASSVDPSGGYNEQFF
CDR3 DNA: TGTGCCAGCAGCGTAGATCCGAGCGGGGGGTACAATGAGCAGTTCTTC

D gene: NA
clone size: NA
V gene: TRBV19
J gene: TRBJ2-3
CDR3 protein: CASSSSGGTDTQYF
CDR3 DNA: TGTGCCAGTAGTAGTAGCGGCGGGACAGATACGCAGTATTTT

D gene: NA
clone size: NA
V gene: TRBV10-3
J gene: TRBJ1-5
CDR3 protein: CAISESRPGPTNQPQHF
CDR3 DNA: TGTGCCATCAGTGAGTCGAGGCCAGGGCCCACCAATCAGCCCCAGCATTTT

D gene: NA
clone size: NA
V gene: TRBV2
J gene: TRBJ2-5
CDR3 protein: CASTPGRGQETQYF
CDR3 DNA: TGTGCCAGCACCCCGGGGAGGGGGCAAGAGACCCAGTACTTC

D gene: NA
clone size: few
V gene: TRBV5-1
J gene: TRBJ1-1
CDR3 protein: CASSLVAGVNTEAFF
CDR3 DNA: TGCGCCAGCAGCTTGGTTGCAGGGGTAAACACTGAAGCTTTCTTT

D gene: NA
clone size: many
V gene: TRBV19
J gene: TRBJ2-1
CDR3 protein: CASRRSGTGRYNEQFF
CDR3 DNA: TGTGCCAGTAGGCGAAGCGGGACAGGACGCTACAATGAGCAGTTCTTC

D gene: TRBD1
clone size: NA
V gene: TRBV5-1
J gene: TRBJ2-5
CDR3 protein: CASSQTGAPQETQYF
CDR3 DNA: TGCGCCAGCAGCCAGACAGGGGCGCCACAAGAGACCCAGTACTTC

D gene: NA
clone size: NA
V gene: TRBV19
J gene: TRBJ2-1
CDR3 protein: CASSEYNEQFF
CDR3 DNA: TGTGCCAGTAGCGAGTACAATGAGCAGTTCTTC

D gene: NA
clone size: many
V gene: TRBV5-6
J gene: TRBJ2-2
CDR3 protein: CASSLFTGTNTGELFF
CDR3 DNA: TGTGCCAGCAGCTTGTTCACGGGGACGAACACCGGGGAGCTGTTTTTT

D gene: NA
clone size: few
V gene: TRBV18
J gene: TRBJ1-5
CDR3 protein: CASSPVDNRTGNQPQHF
CDR3 DNA: TGTGCCAGCTCACCTGTGGATAATCGGACAGGCAATCAGCCCCAGCATTTT

D gene: NA
clone size: NA
V gene: TRBV7-8
J gene: TRBJ2-7
CDR3 protein: CASSLGAGGLYEQYF
CDR3 DNA: TGTGCCAGCAGCCTGGGGGCAGGGGGGCTCTACGAGCAGTACTTC

D gene: NA
clone size: few
V gene: TRBV7-2
J gene: TRBJ2-5
CDR3 protein: CASSPSRETQYF
CDR3 DNA: TGTGCCAGCAGCCCCTCCCGGGAGACCCAGTACTTC

D gene: NA
clone size: few
V gene: TRBV9
J gene: TRBJ2-7
CDR3 protein: CASSVGLQSYEQYF
CDR3 DNA: TGTGCCAGCAGCGTGGGACTCCAGTCCTACGAGCAGTACTTC

D gene: NA
clone size: NA
V gene: TRBV19
J gene: TRBJ2-6
CDR3 protein: CASYHFTGTTNVLTF
CDR3 DNA: TGTGCCAGTTATCACTTTACAGGTACCACCAACGTCCTGACTTTC

D gene: NA
clone size: few
V gene: TRBV4-1
J gene: TRBJ2-7
CDR3 protein: CASSQPGLEQYF
CDR3 DNA: TGCGCCAGCAGCCAACCTGGACTGGAGCAGTACTTC

D gene: NA
clone size: many
V gene: TRBV11-3
J gene: TRBJ2-7
CDR3 protein: CASSLDFGRQDLSYEQYF
CDR3 DNA: TGTGCCAGCAGCTTAGATTTTGGTAGACAGGACCTCTCCTACGAGCAGTACTTC

D gene: TRBD1
clone size: NA
V gene: TRBV7-2
J gene: TRBJ1-3
CDR3 protein: CASSRDSGSPGNTIYF
CDR3 DNA: TGTGCCAGCAGTCGGGACAGCGGGTCGCCCGGAAACACCATATATTTT

D gene: TRBD1
clone size: few
V gene: TRBV10-3
J gene: TRBJ1-1
CDR3 protein: CAIMSQGRTEAFF
CDR3 DNA: TGTGCCATCATGTCACAGGGGAGAACTGAAGCTTTCTTT

D gene: NA
clone size: few
V gene: TRBV5-1
J gene: TRBJ2-5
CDR3 protein: CASSETASQETQYF
CDR3 DNA: TGCGCCAGCAGCGAGACTGCATCGCAAGAGACCCAGTACTTC

D gene: NA
clone size: many
V gene: TRBV5-1
J gene: TRBJ1-1
CDR3 protein: CASSLESTTEAFF
CDR3 DNA: TGCGCCAGCAGCTTAGAGAGTACCACTGAAGCTTTCTTT

D gene: NA
clone size: NA
V gene: TRBV29-1
J gene: TRBJ1-2
CDR3 protein: CSVEGVGVQRSGYTF
CDR3 DNA: TGCAGCGTCGAAGGGGTCGGGGTACAGAGGTCTGGCTACACCTTC

D gene: NA
clone size: NA
V gene: TRBV7-2
J gene: TRBJ2-2
CDR3 protein: CASSLGLNTGELFF
CDR3 DNA: TGTGCCAGCAGCTTGGGGCTGAACACCGGGGAGCTGTTTTTT

D gene: NA
clone size: NA
V gene: TRBV7-6
J gene: TRBJ1-2
CDR3 protein: CASSPRGGDYGYTF
CDR3 DNA: TGTGCCAGCAGCCCGAGAGGGGGGGACTATGGCTACACCTTC

D gene: TRBD1
clone size: many
V gene: TRBV7-9
J gene: TRBJ1-1
CDR3 protein: CASSLSGGNTEAFF
CDR3 DNA: TGTGCCAGCAGCCTGTCAGGGGGGAACACTGAAGCTTTCTTT